A selection of T cell receptor beta chains follows, all from one sample in a study of T cell responses to AZD1222 COVID-19 vaccine. Only in-frame clones appear in the TCRdb table, and some are missing; sequencing was by immunoSEQ multiplex PCR. Seen here are 95,000 to 150,000 clones, roughly 88% observed once, and the top ten hold approximately 5.9%. Here the sequenced sample was peripheral blood, taken on day 0 of AZD1222 vaccination. The receptor set was obtained from an adult in good health. Both conserved end residues are part of each CDR3.

j_gene	v_gene	CDR3aa
TRBJ2-3	TRBV7-6	CASRSGTDADTQYF
TRBJ2-2	TRBV7-9	CASNLKQKDGWGELFF
TRBJ1-5	TRBV28	CASSLPGYNQPQHF
TRBJ1-4	TRBV9	CASSGRADPNEKLFF
TRBJ2-6	TRBV5-4	CASSPGQGESGANVLTF
TRBJ1-6	TRBV11-3	CASSPTFGGSPLHF
TRBJ2-1	TRBV5-1	CASSSSGGQGREQFF
TRBJ1-1	TRBV7-2	CASSPRQGPLLEAFF
TRBJ2-2	TRBV6-5	CASRASAGWTGELFF
TRBJ2-4	TRBV28	CASQGGDIAKNIQYF
TRBJ2-1	TRBV5-1	CASSLADRGAYNEQFF
TRBJ1-1	TRBV18	CASSPRTGGSMNTEAFF
TRBJ2-5	TRBV6-5	CASGWGPRETQYF
TRBJ2-2	TRBV6-5	CASSLVFTGELFF
TRBJ1-2	TRBV10-3	CAIRPDGLYGPLSTF
TRBJ2-1	TRBV11-2	CASSLGASSQYNEQFF
TRBJ2-5	TRBV2	CASRAGETQYF
TRBJ1-3	TRBV10-3	CATKGQSRSGNTIYF
TRBJ2-5	TRBV27	CASSPARGQRVETQYF
TRBJ1-1	TRBV6-6	CASRDRVNTEAFF
TRBJ1-6	TRBV2	CASSVGQGSPLHF
TRBJ1-3	TRBV5-8	CASSFRSGYTIYF
TRBJ2-1	TRBV29-1	CSVEGGRSPSYNEQFF
TRBJ2-1	TRBV28	CASRTGTAGGQFF
TRBJ1-6	TRBV9	CASSVRGTGSNSPLHF
TRBJ2-3	TRBV5-1	CASSLSSEGTDTQYF
TRBJ2-5	TRBV15	CATRGAVETQYF
TRBJ2-7	TRBV5-5	CASSFRTGGGKEQYF
TRBJ2-7	TRBV2	CASTKFGRREYEQYF